Listed here are 25 T cell receptor beta chains from one sample, sequenced in a study of cytomegalovirus exposure and HLA in healthy donors. Sequencing used immunoSEQ multiplex PCR; TCRdb keeps in-frame clones, though not all of them. The profile covers 250,000 to 350,000 clones, with roughly nine tenths appearing a single time and approximately 1% taken by the ten largest. The sample was PBMCs. These receptors were obtained from a woman under 40 in good health and CMV-seropositive.

This clone was recorded only once. The genes are TRBV27 and TRBJ2-1; 7 bases are shared with TRBD2. Trimming at V came to 2 bases and at J to 2 bases, leaving 3 bases not matched to a gene. The CDR3 has 15 amino acids. Germline values: CDR1 MNHEY, CDR2 SMNVEV (reference sequence). The DNA of the CDR3 is TGTGCCAGCAGTTTAGCGGGAGACCCCTACAATGAGCAGTTCTTC. Residues: CASSLAGDPYNEQFF.

The V gene is TRBV7-8, the J gene TRBJ1-5; 12 bases match TRBD1. V trimming: 1 base; J trimming: 6 bases; junction bases outside the gene matches: 4. The CDR3 consists of 16 residues. The germline V gene has CDR1 SGHVS and CDR2 FQNEAQ. The CDR3 here is CASSLGGQGAGQPQHF. CDR3 DNA sequence: TGTGCCAGCAGCTTAGGGGGACAGGGGGCGGGTCAGCCCCAGCATTTT.

The gene calls are TRBV5-6 and TRBJ2-7; D may be TRBD1 (6 bases). Germline V gives CDR1 SGHDT, CDR2 YYEEEE. The CDR3 contains 17 residues. Trimming shortened V by 0 bases and J by 5 bases, and 21 bases separated the two germline ends. The DNA of the CDR3 is TGTGCCAGCAGCTTGGGACAGGCGCGACTTCAGTTCCACGAGCAGTACTTC. Protein product: CASSLGQARLQFHEQYF.

The V call is TRBV27, the J call TRBJ2-7; TRBD2 might be the D (6 bases). The CDR3 has 15 amino acids. Trimming left V 2 bases short and J 3 bases short, with 14 bases between. CDR1 MNHEY and CDR2 SMNVEV come from the germline V gene (reference sequence). Written as DNA, the CDR3 is TGTGCCAGCAGTTTAGGAAGCGGACTAATCTACGAGCAGTACTTC. It is translated as CASSLGSGLIYEQYF.

This clone was observed a few times. The chain carries TRBV2 and TRBJ1-2; D remains unclear. Germline CDR1 is SNHLY and CDR2 is FYNNEI. CDR3 length: 13 amino acids. V lost 8 bases to trimming and J lost 4 bases, with 14 bases between them. CDR3 bases: TGTGCCAGCTACACGGGGAGGACCTATGGCTACACCTTC. Translating gives CASYTGRTYGYTF. Combining the CDR3 with reference TRBV2 and TRBJ1-2 gives the whole variable domain EPEVTQTPSHQVTQMGQEVILRCVPISNHLYFYWYRQILGQKVEFLVSFYNNEISEKSEIFDDQFSVERPDGSNFTLKIRSTKLEDSAMYFCASYTGRTYGYTFGSGTRLTVV.

V usage is TRBV30 and J usage is TRBJ1-1, with D uncertain. Deletions cut 4 bases from V and 1 base from J, with 10 bases between. CDR3 size: 13 residues. Germline CDR1 and CDR2: GTSNPN and SVGIG (reference sequence). The CDR3 DNA reads TGTGCCTGGAATAGGGCTGGGAACACTGAAGCTTTCTTT. This encodes CAWNRAGNTEAFF.

This sequence joins TRBV27 and TRBJ2-7, with TRBD2 identical over 8 bases. Germline CDR1 and CDR2: MNHEY and SMNVEV (reference sequence). There are 14 residues in the CDR3. CDR3 residues: CACSAGDSAYEQYF. As DNA, the CDR3 is TGTGCGTGTTCAGCGGGAGACTCTGCCTACGAGCAGTACTTC.

This chain links TRBV28 with TRBJ1-1; no clear D gene. Germline CDR1 and CDR2: MDHEN and SYDVKM. Trimming stripped 10 bases from V and 1 base from J, with 16 bases between. The CDR3 is made up of 14 amino acids. CDR3 amino acids: CANLPRGRNTEAFF. CDR3 bases: TGTGCCAACCTTCCCCGAGGCCGGAACACTGAAGCTTTCTTT.

The chain uses TRBV29-1 and TRBJ1-2, with TRBD1 matching over 8 bases. Germline-derived CDR1 and CDR2 are SQVTM and ANQGSEA. After removal of 7 bases from V and 4 bases from J, the junction contained 8 bases not matched to a gene. CDR3 length equals 13 residues. The CDR3 here is CSAQTGGGYGYTF. CDR3 nucleotides: TGCAGCGCCCAAACAGGGGGGGGCTATGGCTACACCTTC.

To note about this clone: Other DNA sequences from this sample encode an identical CDR3 as well. The chain employs TRBV6-1 and TRBJ2-1; possibly TRBD2 for D (6 bases). The CDR3 spans 14 residues. The V gene's germline CDR1 is MNHNS and CDR2 SASEGT. Trimming left V 0 bases short and J 4 bases short, with 7 bases between. CDR3 residues: CASSEAGGYNEQFF. DNA for the CDR3: TGTGCCAGCAGTGAAGCCGGGGGATACAATGAGCAGTTCTTC.

The rearrangement links TRBV9 to TRBJ2-7; 14 nucleotides align to TRBD2. This CDR3 is 18 amino acids long. Trimming removed 3 bases from V and 0 bases from J; junction bases left unmatched: 8. The germline gives CDR1 SGDLS, CDR2 YYNGEE. The CDR3, as DNA: TGTGCCAGCAGCGAGGGACTAGCGGGAGAGGGGATCTCCTACGAGCAGTACTTC. Residues: CASSEGLAGEGISYEQYF.

This sequence joins TRBV6-5 and TRBJ2-1; no clear D gene. The ends were cut back, 2 bases at V and 3 bases at J, with 14 bases in the middle. This CDR3 contains 16 residues. The germline V gene encodes CDR1 MNHEY and CDR2 SVGAGI. The CDR3 DNA is TGTGCCAGCAGTTACGACGTGGGGTTAAACTACAATGAGCAGTTCTTC. This sequence encodes CASSYDVGLNYNEQFF.

V gene TRBV28 combines with J gene TRBJ1-1, with 7 bases lining up with TRBD1. V shed 6 bases and J 6 bases; nucleotides not matched to a gene: 7. CDR1 MDHEN and CDR2 SYDVKM come from the germline V gene. The CDR3 sequence is 13 residues long. CDR3 sequence reads: CASSRDSPSEAFF. CDR3 in DNA: TGTGCCAGCAGCAGGGACAGCCCCTCTGAAGCTTTCTTT.

V gene TRBV27 combines with J gene TRBJ2-4; maybe TRBD2 (7 bases). This CDR3 has 13 amino acids. The germline V gene encodes CDR1 MNHEY and CDR2 SMNVEV (reference sequence). The germline V and J ends were trimmed by 8 bases and 4 bases, with 12 bases remaining between them. CDR3: CASWTAGKNIQYF. In nucleotides, the CDR3 is TGTGCCAGCTGGACAGCGGGGAAAAACATTCAGTACTTC.

The V gene is TRBV30, the J gene TRBJ1-6, with D maybe TRBD1 (5 bases). V lost 0 bases and J lost 7, with 7 bases in between. Germline CDR1 GTSNPN, CDR2 SVGIG (reference sequence). This CDR3 has 13 amino acids. CDR3 DNA sequence: TGTGCCTGGAGTGTGGGGGGGAATTCACCCCTCCACTTT. This gives the protein CAWSVGGNSPLHF. Full variable domain (remainder filled in from reference TRBV30 and TRBJ1-6): SQTIHQWPATLVQPVGSPLSLECTVEGTSNPNLYWYRQAAGRGLQLLFYSVGIGQISSEVPQNLSASRPQDRQFILSSKKLLLSDSGFYLCAWSVGGNSPLHFGNGTRLTVT.

The chain couples TRBV28 to TRBJ1-5; D gene uncertain. This CDR3 is built from 17 residues. The germline gives CDR1 MDHEN, CDR2 SYDVKM. The V and J ends lost 8 bases and 0 bases respectively, with 20 bases between them. The CDR3 spells CASRWGSRDYSNQPQHF. CDR3 nucleotides: TGTGCCAGCCGTTGGGGTTCCCGCGACTATAGCAATCAGCCCCAGCATTTT.

The genes are TRBV6-5 and TRBJ2-7; 8 bases align to TRBD2. Trimming cost V 2 bases and J 4 bases; bases outside gene matches: 10. The germline gives CDR1 MNHEY, CDR2 SVGAGI. This CDR3 has 16 amino acids. CDR3 region: CASSYGIGGAGYEQYF. The CDR3 nucleotides read TGTGCCAGCAGTTACGGAATCGGGGGGGCAGGGTACGAGCAGTACTTC.

V gene TRBV9 combines with J gene TRBJ2-1; 13 bases map to TRBD2. The CDR3 is made up of 18 amino acids. Germline loops: CDR1 SGDLS, CDR2 YYNGEE. Unmatched junction bases numbered 9, after V lost 0 bases and J lost 6 bases. The chain's CDR3 is CASSVVGLAGVVGNEQFF. CDR3 nucleotide sequence: TGTGCCAGCAGCGTAGTTGGACTAGCGGGGGTGGTTGGCAATGAGCAGTTCTTC.

The chain combines TRBV5-1 with TRBJ1-1; tentatively, D is TRBD1 (5 bases). This CDR3 comprises 16 residues. Between the trimmed V and J ends, which lost 1 base and 1 base, there was a span of 14 bases. Germline-derived CDR1 and CDR2 are SGHRS and YFSETQ. The CDR3 sequence: CASSLRGDSGNTEAFF. The CDR3 DNA is TGCGCCAGCAGCTTGCGGGGGGATTCGGGGAACACTGAAGCTTTCTTT.

The CDR3 nucleotides read TGTGCCAGCAGCCCCCCGACAGGGATGGCCTACGAGCAGTACTTC. Its protein is CASSPPTGMAYEQYF. This chain uses TRBV9 with TRBJ2-7, with 7 bases that match TRBD1. Germline CDR1 SGDLS, CDR2 YYNGEE. V was clipped by 4 bases and J by 2 bases; unmatched bases: 9. The CDR3 is 15 residues long.

The table lists this clone with a count of one. This chain links TRBV19 with TRBJ2-7, with D unclear. Germline assignment: CDR1 LNHDA and CDR2 SQIVND (reference sequence). The CDR3 runs 14 residues. With 2 bases removed from V and 3 bases from J, the gap between germline ends came to 11 bases. The CDR3 here is CASSIYYPIYEQYF. In nucleotides, the CDR3 is TGTGCCAGTAGTATATACTACCCAATCTACGAGCAGTACTTC. The variable domain in full, with the rest retrieved from reference TRBV19 and TRBJ2-7, is DGGITQSPKYLFRKEGQNVTLSCEQNLNHDAMYWYRQDPGQGLRLIYYSQIVNDFQKGDIAEGYSVSREKKESFPLTVTSAQKNPTAFYLCASSIYYPIYEQYFGPGTRLTVT.

V and J are TRBV30 and TRBJ2-3; D not resolved. Germline assignment: CDR1 GTSNPN and CDR2 SVGIG (reference sequence). There are 13 residues in the CDR3. V shed 4 bases and J shed 2 bases, with 10 bases lying between them. CDR3 DNA sequence: TGTGCCTGGATGTACAGCACCACAGATACGCAGTATTTT. Its translation: CAWMYSTTDTQYF. The whole variable domain, remainder taken from reference TRBV30 and TRBJ2-3, is SQTIHQWPATLVQPVGSPLSLECTVEGTSNPNLYWYRQAAGRGLQLLFYSVGIGQISSEVPQNLSASRPQDRQFILSSKKLLLSDSGFYLCAWMYSTTDTQYFGPGTRLTVL.

This clone was detected a few times. The chain employs TRBV2 and TRBJ1-4; D gene uncertain. V lost 5 bases and J lost 12, with 10 bases in between. The length of the CDR3 is 11 residues. Germline V gene data show CDR1 as SNHLY and CDR2 as FYNNEI. The CDR3 here is CASSLPEELFF. The CDR3 DNA sequence: TGTGCCAGCAGTCTCCCGGAGGAACTGTTTTTT. Supplemented by reference TRBV2 and TRBJ1-4, the full variable domain reads EPEVTQTPSHQVTQMGQEVILRCVPISNHLYFYWYRQILGQKVEFLVSFYNNEISEKSEIFDDQFSVERPDGSNFTLKIRSTKLEDSAMYFCASSLPEELFFGSGTQLSVL.

This clone has only one observation. This rearrangement joins TRBV29-1 to TRBJ1-1; D remains ambiguous. CDR1 and CDR2 from the germline V gene are SQVTM and ANQGSEA. The ends were cut back, 0 bases at V and 2 bases at J, with 4 bases in the middle. This CDR3 is built from 12 residues. The CDR3 nucleotides read TGCAGCGTTGAAGACCCAAACACTGAAGCTTTCTTT. Protein sequence: CSVEDPNTEAFF.

This rearrangement joins TRBV30 to TRBJ1-1, with TRBD1 matching over 7 bases. Germline V gene lookup returns CDR1 GTSNPN and CDR2 SVGIG (reference sequence). The junction had 12 bases not matched to a gene; V was cut back by 3 bases and J by 2 bases. The CDR3 runs 16 residues. CDR3 region: CAWRASLTGANTEAFF. CDR3 bases: TGTGCCTGGAGAGCCTCTCTAACAGGGGCAAACACTGAAGCTTTCTTT.